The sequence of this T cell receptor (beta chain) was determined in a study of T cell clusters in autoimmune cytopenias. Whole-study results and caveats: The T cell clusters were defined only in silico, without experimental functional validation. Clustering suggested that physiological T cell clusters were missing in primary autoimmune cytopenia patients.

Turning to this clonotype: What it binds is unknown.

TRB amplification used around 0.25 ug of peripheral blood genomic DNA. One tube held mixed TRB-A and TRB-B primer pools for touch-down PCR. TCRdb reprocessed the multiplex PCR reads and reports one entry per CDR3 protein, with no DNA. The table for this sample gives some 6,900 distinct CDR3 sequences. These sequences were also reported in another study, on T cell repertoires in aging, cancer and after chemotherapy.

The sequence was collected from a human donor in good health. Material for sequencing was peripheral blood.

This CDR3 is CASSFGGRGYEQYF. The chain has TRBV5-4 and TRBJ2-7; TCRdb's assignment of TRBD2 cannot be checked, as there is no DNA. The CDR3 sequence is 14 residues long. The germline V gene encodes CDR1 SGHNT and CDR2 YYREEE (reference sequence).